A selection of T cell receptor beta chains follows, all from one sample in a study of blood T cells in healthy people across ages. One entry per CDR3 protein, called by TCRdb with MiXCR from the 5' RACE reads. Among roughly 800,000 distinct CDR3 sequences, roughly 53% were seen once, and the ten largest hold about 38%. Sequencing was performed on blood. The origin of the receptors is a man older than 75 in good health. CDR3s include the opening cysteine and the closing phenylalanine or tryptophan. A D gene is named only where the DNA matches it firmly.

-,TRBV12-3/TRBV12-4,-,CASSAGWEEETQYF
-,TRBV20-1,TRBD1,CSADRVPSSEQYF
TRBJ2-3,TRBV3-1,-,CASSLGQGTIYAYF
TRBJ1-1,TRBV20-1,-,CSANTGQRGTEAFF
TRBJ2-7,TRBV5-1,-,CASSLVTGAYEQYF
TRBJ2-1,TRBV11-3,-,CASSLDPLASRNEQFF
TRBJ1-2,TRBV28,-,CASSLGRLHTF
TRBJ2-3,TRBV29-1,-,CSARPSGPGTQYF
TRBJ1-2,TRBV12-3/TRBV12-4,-,CASSLFIGQTNYGYTF
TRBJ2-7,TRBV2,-,CASGDNYEQYF
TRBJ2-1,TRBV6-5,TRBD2,CASSYRGLAGYNEQFF
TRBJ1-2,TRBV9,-,CASSVPRGGVDGYTF
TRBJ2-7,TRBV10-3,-,CAIQGVPNSYEQYF
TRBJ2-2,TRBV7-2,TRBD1,CASSRDRSSTGELFF
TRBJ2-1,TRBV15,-,CATAQLRDEQFF
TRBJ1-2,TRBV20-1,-,CSARTSSADGYTF
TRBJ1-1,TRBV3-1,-,CASSRLGSPNTEAFF
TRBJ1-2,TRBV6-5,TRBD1,CASSPSEQGANYGYTF
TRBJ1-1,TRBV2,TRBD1,CASSEGQGAATEAFF
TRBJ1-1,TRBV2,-,CASSLIPEAFF
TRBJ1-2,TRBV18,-,CASSAKAYGYTF
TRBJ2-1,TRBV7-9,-,CASSSPIGAYNEQFF
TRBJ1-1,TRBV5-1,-,CATRTDLNTEAFF
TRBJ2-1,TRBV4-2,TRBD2,CASSQENPEPSGSEQFF
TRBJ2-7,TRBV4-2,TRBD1,CASSLRTGAYEQYF
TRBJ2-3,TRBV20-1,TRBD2,CSAHGGRSTDTQYF
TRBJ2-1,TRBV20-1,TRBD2,CSAGRAGEPNEQFF
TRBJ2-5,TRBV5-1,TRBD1,CASTEGQGGGQETQYF
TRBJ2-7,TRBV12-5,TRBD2,CASGPSLAGPYEQYF
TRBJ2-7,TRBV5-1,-,CASSMSGRYEQYF
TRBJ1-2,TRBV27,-,CASSLAATNYGYTF
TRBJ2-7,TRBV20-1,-,CSARDRGKGAYEQYF
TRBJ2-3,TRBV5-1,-,CASGDSTGFRADTQYF
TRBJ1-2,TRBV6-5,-,CASVGTAGSGYTF
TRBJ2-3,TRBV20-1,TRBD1,CSARAPGRGRDTQYF
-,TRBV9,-,CASSVGGGQSYEQYF
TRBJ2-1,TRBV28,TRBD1,CAISTGVTYNEQFF